These 10 T cell receptor beta chains originate from one sample sequenced in a study of OX40 agonist ivuxolimab in advanced cancers. Produced via immunoSEQ multiplex PCR; TCRdb's table is partial and in-frame only. The repertoire includes tens of thousands of clones, around 90% of them detected once, and 1.3% sits in the top ten. The material sequenced was CD4+ or CD8+ T cells sorted from blood, taken in a trial of the OX40 agonist ivuxolimab. The receptors shown here come from an adult with an advanced solid tumor such as melanoma, head and neck, liver or kidney cancer.

J is TRBJ1-1 and V is TRBV10-3; weak D call: TRBD1 (5 bases). V lost 6 bases, J lost 5 bases, and 10 bases lay in between. CDR3 length equals 12 residues. Germline loops: CDR1 ENHRY, CDR2 SYGVKD. CDR3 sequence: CAISQDTTEAFF. CDR3 DNA: TGTGCCATCAGCCAGGACACAACTGAAGCTTTCTTT.

J is TRBJ1-3 and V is TRBV2; D gene unclear. V lost 5 bases and J 2 bases, leaving 13 bases between the germline ends. CDR3 size: 15 residues. Germline CDR1 SNHLY, CDR2 FYNNEI. CDR3 DNA sequence: TGTGCCAGCAGTTCCACAAGGTCGACTGGAAACACCATATATTTT. Protein sequence: CASSSTRSTGNTIYF.

J is TRBJ2-3 and V is TRBV5-1; D possibly corresponds to TRBD2 (6 bases). The germline gives CDR1 SGHRS, CDR2 YFSETQ. V was clipped by 4 bases and J by 1 base, with 13 bases between them. The CDR3 contains 15 residues. CDR3 protein: CASSNSGWGTDTQYF. Here the CDR3 DNA reads TGCGCCAGCAGCAATAGCGGTTGGGGCACAGATACGCAGTATTTT.

This clone is a singleton in its sample. This chain links TRBV7-3 with TRBJ2-5; TRBD1 might be the D (5 bases). Germline V gene lookup returns CDR1 SGHTA and CDR2 FQGTGA. Between the trimmed V and J ends, which lost 1 base and 4 bases, there was a span of 7 bases. This CDR3 contains 13 residues. The DNA of the CDR3 is TGTGCCAGCAGCTTAATCAGGGCAGAGACCCAGTACTTC. As protein: CASSLIRAETQYF.

CDR3 in amino acids: CASSSTDTNEKLFF. The CDR3 bases are TGTGCCAGCTCATCGACGGACACTAATGAAAAACTGTTTTTT. The chain links TRBV18 to TRBJ1-4; D is unclear. CDR3 length equals 14 residues. Trimming cost V 5 bases and J 2 bases, with 9 bases left between them. CDR1 is KGHSH and CDR2 is LQKENI in the germline V gene.

The rearrangement joins TRBV18 to TRBJ2-3; 8 bases fit TRBD1. Trimming took 0 bases from V and 6 from J; bases not matched to a gene: 8. Germline lookup yields CDR1 KGHSH and CDR2 LQKENI. The CDR3 has 16 amino acids. The CDR3 coding sequence is TGTGCCAGCTCACCACCGAGGGCAGGGGGCTTCGATACGCAGTATTTT. Its translation is CASSPPRAGGFDTQYF.

The V and J genes are TRBV18 and TRBJ1-2; 7 positions match TRBD1. V lost 2 bases, J lost 3 bases, and 3 bases stayed unmatched. The CDR3 is 14 residues long. Germline V CDR1 and CDR2: KGHSH, LQKENI. This CDR3 reads CASSPITGDYGYTF. CDR3 bases: TGTGCCAGCTCACCAATCACAGGGGACTATGGCTACACCTTC. The full variable domain, completed using reference TRBV18 and TRBJ1-2, is NAGVMQNPRHLVRRRGQEARLRCSPMKGHSHVYWYRQLPEEGLKFMVYLQKENIIDESGMPKERFSAEFPKEGPSILRIQQVVRGDSAAYFCASSPITGDYGYTFGSGTRLTVV.

The chain links TRBV2 to TRBJ2-3, with D possibly being TRBD2 (6 bases). This CDR3 contains 15 residues. With 6 bases removed from V and 1 base from J, the gap between germline ends came to 14 bases. Per the germline V gene, CDR1 is SNHLY and CDR2 is FYNNEI. For the CDR3, the DNA is TGTGCCAGCAGAGCGGCGGGAAGCCGCACAGATACGCAGTATTTT. Its protein is CASRAAGSRTDTQYF. Full variable domain (outside the CDR3, taken from reference TRBV2 and TRBJ2-3): EPEVTQTPSHQVTQMGQEVILRCVPISNHLYFYWYRQILGQKVEFLVSFYNNEISEKSEIFDDQFSVERPDGSNFTLKIRSTKLEDSAMYFCASRAAGSRTDTQYFGPGTRLTVL.

The CDR3 region is CASSYRPDIETQYF. The CDR3 bases are TGTGCCAGTTCTTACAGGCCCGACATAGAGACCCAGTACTTC. The chain couples TRBV6-6 to TRBJ2-5, with D possibly matching TRBD1 (5 bases). CDR1 and CDR2 (germline): MNHNY, SVGAGI (reference sequence). This CDR3 is 14 amino acids long. Deletions cut 9 bases from V and 4 bases from J, with 18 bases between.

This clone was observed a few times. The V and J genes are TRBV5-4 and TRBJ1-3, with D hard to call. The CDR3 length is 16 residues. Germline V gives CDR1 SGHNT, CDR2 YYREEE (reference sequence). V shed 4 bases and J shed 2 bases, with 16 bases lying between them. The CDR3 loop is CASSQNMAAPGNTIYF. In DNA, the CDR3 is TGTGCCAGCAGCCAAAACATGGCCGCCCCTGGAAACACCATATATTTT.